This T cell receptor (beta chain) was observed in a study of PD-1 blockade in classical Hodgkin lymphoma (dated by TCRdb to 2018 to 2021). The study in broad terms: Nivolumab dosing was 3 mg/kg intravenously every 2 weeks, continuing until either disease progression or unacceptable toxicity. A peripheral blood immune signature of response to PD-1 blockade in classical Hodgkin lymphoma was defined using TCR beta sequencing and CyTOF.

What the work shows at the level of the full study, not this receptor alone: Newly diagnosed patients were reported to have lower baseline TCR diversity than healthy donors, and relapsed/refractory patients were reported to have lower baseline TCR diversity still. By C4D1, a significant rise was seen in CD4+ TCR diversity but not in CD8+ TCR diversity (p=0.0027 vs p=0.16), and the rise was most apparent among complete responders (p=0.02). Only a single clinical trial cohort was studied, and what caused the repertoire differences, possibly disease activity or prior therapy, remained undefined. Trial patients with a complete response had baseline diversity similar to that of newly diagnosed patients, while partial responders and progressors had significantly lower diversity. Patients starting nivolumab less than 1 year after ASCT had lower diversity and were excluded from later analyses to avoid confounding by immune reconstitution.

Genomic DNA was isolated using the Qiagen DNeasy kit from unsorted PBMCs as well as from negatively selected CD4+ and CD8+ fractions. TCR beta CDR3 regions were subjected to amplification by immunoSEQ multiplex PCR with primers that anneal to V and J segments. A synthetic immune receptor repertoire was used to minimize amplification bias, and remaining bias was computationally removed after sequencing. Per the authors' processing: Custom Python scripts were used to quantify repertoire diversity as the Shannon entropy index. Unsorted, CD4+ and CD8+ repertoires were examined separately, except in combined analyses, for which CD4+ and CD8+ sequences were merged in silico. Clonal expansion was defined as at least a 2-fold frequency increase after treatment relative to C1D1, with a pseudocount of 0.5 for undetected baseline clones. Clones with 0 or 1 copy at C1D1 were classified as singleton clones, and clones with 2 or more copies were classified as non-singleton clones. By matching protein sequences in sorted samples from the same patient, clones expanded in unsorted samples were annotated as CD4+, CD8+ or unknown. Wilcoxon tests on paired samples were used to test diversity changes from C1D1 to C4D1. TCRdb took this table from immuneACCESS and kept in-frame rearrangements with V and J called. Such tables lack part of the clones; where checked against another copy, unresolved V genes explain under half of the gap, and the rest is unexplained. V, J and clone size are those of that table, while D and trimming were read from the DNA. The sample profile shows around 36,000 clones; about 90% of them were found once. 9% of the sample goes to the ten largest clones.

Measured from the cysteine to the phenylalanine, the CDR3 is 14 residues long. The entry retains the CDR3 DNA only, 42 bases that are in frame from base 1. The germline V gene encodes CDR1 SGHRS and CDR2 YFSETQ. V drops 6 bases and J drops 4 bases, leaving 15 bases in between. A remark on this clone: Its antigen is not yet known. No per-base quality is available; no much larger clone lies one base away.

What this sample's time point label stands for: cycle 1 day 1 (C1D1), immediately before nivolumab initiation. Every trial patient had relapsed after autologous stem cell transplantation, and cohorts A, B and C differed in prior brentuximab vedotin exposure. A total of fewer than 70 patients with relapsed/refractory classical Hodgkin lymphoma made up the trial cohort, and each patient's best overall response was complete response, partial response or progressive disease. In the multi-cohort phase II CheckMate 205 trial, trial patients received single-agent nivolumab. An independent review committee assessed best overall response using the 2007 International Working Group response criteria. Trial PBMCs were collected just before the start of nivolumab (C1D1) and during therapy at cycle 2 day 1 and cycle 4 day 1. Peripheral blood was collected in 8 mL Vacutainer Cell Preparation Tubes, from which PBMCs were isolated by centrifugation and then cryopreserved.

Here the chain combines TRBV5-1 and TRBJ2-3; the D gene is not confidently resolved. The clonotype originates from a human donor with classical Hodgkin lymphoma. This sample comprised peripheral blood mononuclear cells (PBMCs), obtained at baseline. The CDR3 in this case is CASTDSPGADTQYF. The sequenced DNA: TGCGCCAGCACCGACTCCCCTGGGGCAGATACGCAGTATTTT.